This TCR beta chain was retrieved from a study of CXCR3-negative and CXCR3-positive naive CD8 T cells. General study results and limits: Surface CD5 was comparable between naive subsets; TCR strength was inferred from TRB CDR3 properties. The study found comparably high diversity in both naive subsets and much lower diversity in memory CD8+ cells. Cryopreservation partially decreased CXCR3 expression, and most assays used fresh PBMCs.

Cells classed as naive CD8+ T cells were CD45RO-CCR7+CD27+CD95-. The CDR3 is made up of 16 amino acids. CDR1 and CDR2 from the germline V gene are MGHRA and YSYEKL. As for this clonotype: Its antigen is currently unknown.

With UMI labels, 5' RACE was used to prepare the TRB cDNA libraries. With the 5' RACE reads reprocessed, TCRdb shows one record per CDR3 protein and no DNA. This listing includes 70,000 to 95,000 distinct CDR3 sequences. V usage is TRBV4-1 and J usage is TRBJ2-7; no DNA is available, so the TRBD2 call from TCRdb remains unchecked. The source is a human donor in good health. Some clones in this sample may be carry-over from other donors' samples. Sample: naive CXCR3- CD8+ T cells from blood. Specified subset: CD45RO-CCR7+CD27+CD95- naive CD8+ T cells lacking CXCR3 (TNR3-). CDR3 sequence: CASSREGREDSYEQYF.